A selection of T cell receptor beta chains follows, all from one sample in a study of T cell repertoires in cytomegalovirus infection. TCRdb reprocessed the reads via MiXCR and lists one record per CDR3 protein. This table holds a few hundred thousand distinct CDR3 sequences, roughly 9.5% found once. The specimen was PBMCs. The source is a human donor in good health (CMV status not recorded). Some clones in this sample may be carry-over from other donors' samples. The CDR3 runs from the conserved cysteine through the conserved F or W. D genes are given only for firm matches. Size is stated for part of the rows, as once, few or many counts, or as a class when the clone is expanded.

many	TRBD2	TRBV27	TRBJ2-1	TGTGCCAGCAGTTTATCCTCGTGGACTAGCGGGAGGGAATACAATGAGCAGTTCTTC	CASSLSSWTSGREYNEQFF
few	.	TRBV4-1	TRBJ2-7	TGCGCCAGCAGCCAAGTGGCCGGGGGGCCACTCGAGCAGTACTTC	CASSQVAGGPLEQYF
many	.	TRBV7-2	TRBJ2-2	TGTGCCAGCAGCTTAGCGCAGTACACCGGGGAGCTGTTTTTT	CASSLAQYTGELFF
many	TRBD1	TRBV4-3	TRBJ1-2	TGCGCCAGCAGTTCCTTACAGGGGACGGTGGATGGCTACACCTTC	CASSSLQGTVDGYTF
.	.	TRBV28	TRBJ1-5	TGTGCCAGCAGTTTTCTCCAAGGGACACAGAATCAGCCCCAGCATTTT	CASSFLQGTQNQPQHF
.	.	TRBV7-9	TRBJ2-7	TGTGCCAGCAGCTCAAATCTAGAGCAGTACTTC	CASSSNLEQYF
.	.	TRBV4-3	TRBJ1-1	TGCGCCAGCAGCCAAGATGTGGAGTTGACTGAAGCTTTCTTT	CASSQDVELTEAFF
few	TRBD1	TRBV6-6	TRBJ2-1	TGTGCCAGCAGGGTTCCGGGACAGGGAAACGATGAGCAGTTCTTC	CASRVPGQGNDEQFF
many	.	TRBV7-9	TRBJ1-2	TGTGCCAGCAGCCCGCGGACAGCGGGGAGGCACTATGGCTACACCTTC	CASSPRTAGRHYGYTF
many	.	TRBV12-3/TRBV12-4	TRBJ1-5	TGTGCCAGCAGTTTGGCTACTACTAACAATCAGCCCCAGCATTTT	CASSLATTNNQPQHF
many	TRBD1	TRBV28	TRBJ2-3	TGTGCCAGCAGCTCTACAGGGGGAAGCACAGATACGCAGTATTTT	CASSSTGGSTDTQYF
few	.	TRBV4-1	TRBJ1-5	TGTGCCACACAGGCCCATAGCAATCAGCCCCAGCATTTT	CATQAHSNQPQHF
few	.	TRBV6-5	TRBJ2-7	TGTGCCAGCCAAGACTGGGGGGGCGCCGAGCAGTACTTC	CASQDWGGAEQYF
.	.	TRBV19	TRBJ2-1	TGTGCCAGTAGTAAAAGGACTACCGGATCCAATGAGCAGTTCTTC	CASSKRTTGSNEQFF
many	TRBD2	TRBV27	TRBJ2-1	TGTGCCAGCAGTTACCGGACTAGCGGGAGCCCGAGGGAGTTCTTC	CASSYRTSGSPREFF
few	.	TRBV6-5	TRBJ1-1	TGTGCCAGCAGTTACTCGGGGGGGAGCACTGAAGCTTTCTTT	CASSYSGGSTEAFF
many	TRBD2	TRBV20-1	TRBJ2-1	TGCAGTGCTCTCGGGACTAGCGGGGGTATCACGCGGGGTGAGCAGTTCTTC	CSALGTSGGITRGEQFF
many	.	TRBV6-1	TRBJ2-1	TGTGCCAGCGGTCTGGTTGGTGAGCAGTTCTTC	CASGLVGEQFF
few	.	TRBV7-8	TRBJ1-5	TGTGCCAGCAGCCTAAGGACAGACTCCGAATTTTATAGCAATCAGCCCCAGCATTTT	CASSLRTDSEFYSNQPQHF
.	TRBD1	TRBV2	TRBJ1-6	TGTGCCAGTTATCGACAGGGCTTGGGTTCACCCCTCCACTTT	CASYRQGLGSPLHF
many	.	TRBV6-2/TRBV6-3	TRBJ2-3	TGTGCCAGCAGCACTACAGGAGCCACAGATACGCAGTATTTT	CASSTTGATDTQYF
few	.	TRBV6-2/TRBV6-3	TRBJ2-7	TGTGCCAGCAGTTACTCGGGTACCACCTACGAGCAGTACTTC	CASSYSGTTYEQYF
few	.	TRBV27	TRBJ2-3	TGTGCGAGCCGGGACCCCTCAGATACGCAGTATTTT	CASRDPSDTQYF
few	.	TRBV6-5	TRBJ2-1	TGTGCCAGCAATAAGGCCGGCCCCGGAGGAGTCAATGAGCAGTTCTTC	CASNKAGPGGVNEQFF
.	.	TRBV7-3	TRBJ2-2	TGTGCCAGCAGCAAATCTAGTGGGACCGGGGAGCTGTTTTTT	CASSKSSGTGELFF
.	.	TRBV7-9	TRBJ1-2	TGTGCCAGCAGGTATCCCGGGACTCATGGCTACACCTTC	CASRYPGTHGYTF
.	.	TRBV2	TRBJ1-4	TGTGCCAGCAGTGAAGTAGGGGACTCCCGCGACCTAGGCGAAAAACTGTTTTTT	CASSEVGDSRDLGEKLFF
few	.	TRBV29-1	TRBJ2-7	TGCAGCGTTCTTCGAAACAGCTACGAGCAGTACTTC	CSVLRNSYEQYF
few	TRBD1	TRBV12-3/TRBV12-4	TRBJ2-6	TGTGCCAGCAGGAGGACAGGGCTTAACTCTGGGGCCAACGTCCTGACTTTC	CASRRTGLNSGANVLTF
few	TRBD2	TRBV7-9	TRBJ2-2	TGTGCCAGCAGCTCCCGACTAGCGGGAGACGGGGAGCTGTTTTTT	CASSSRLAGDGELFF
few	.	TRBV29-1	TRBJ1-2	TGCAGCGTTCCCGTTACGGGAGCTAACTATGGCTACACCTTC	CSVPVTGANYGYTF
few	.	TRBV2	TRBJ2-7	TGTGCCAGCAATTTTGCAGGGGCCCGCGGGCAGTACTTC	CASNFAGARGQYF
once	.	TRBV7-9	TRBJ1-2	TGTGCCAGCAGCTTCCAAGTAACAGGCGGAAACAGCCATTTC	CASSFQVTGGNSHF
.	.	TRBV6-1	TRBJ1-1	TGTGCCAGCAGGAAACAATCCCAGGGTGAAGCTTTCTTT	CASRKQSQGEAFF
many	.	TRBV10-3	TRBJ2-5	TGTGCCATCAGTGAGTCGAGTCTAGGGTCACAAGAGACCCAGTACTTC	CAISESSLGSQETQYF
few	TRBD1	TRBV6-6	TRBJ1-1	TGTGCCAGTAAGACAGGGCAAGGGTTACGGAACACTGAAGCTTTCTTT	CASKTGQGLRNTEAFF
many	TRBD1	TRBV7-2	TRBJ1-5	TGTGCCAGCAGCCTGACAGGGGATACTCAGCCCCAGCATTTT	CASSLTGDTQPQHF
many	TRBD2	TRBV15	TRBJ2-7	TGTGCCACCAGCAGGTGGGTGGGCGGGAGGAACTCCCACGAGCAGTACTTC	CATSRWVGGRNSHEQYF
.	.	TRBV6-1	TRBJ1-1	TGTGCCAGCAGACGCAGGGAGGTAGGCACTGAAGCTTTCTTT	CASRRREVGTEAFF
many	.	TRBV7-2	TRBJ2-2	TGTGCCAGCAGCTTGTCGGTTAGACAGGCGAACACCGGGGAGCTGTTTTTT	CASSLSVRQANTGELFF
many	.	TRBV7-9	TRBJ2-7	TGTGCCAGCAGCGCTGGTGGAGGCTCCTACGAGCAGTACTTC	CASSAGGGSYEQYF
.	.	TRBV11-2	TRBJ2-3	TGTGCCAGCAGCTTTTTCGGGAATTCAGATACGCAGTATTTT	CASSFFGNSDTQYF
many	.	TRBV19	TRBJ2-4	TGTGCCAGTAGTACGACAGGAATCCTAGCCAAAAACATTCAGTACTTC	CASSTTGILAKNIQYF
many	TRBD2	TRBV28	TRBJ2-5	TGTGCCAGCAGTCTACTTCTAGCGGGACCAGAGACCCAGTACTTC	CASSLLLAGPETQYF
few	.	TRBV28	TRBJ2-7	TGTGCCAGCAGTTTGAATGGGGGGCTCGGGACGTTCTACGAGCAGTACTTC	CASSLNGGLGTFYEQYF
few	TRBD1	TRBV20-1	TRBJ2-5	TGCAGTGCTAGTACCGGGACAGGGGGGGTCGAGACCCAGTACTTC	CSASTGTGGVETQYF
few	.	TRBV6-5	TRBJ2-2	TGTGCCAGCACCTCGCGCACCGGGGAGCTGTTTTTT	CASTSRTGELFF
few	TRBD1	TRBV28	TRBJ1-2	TGTGCCAGCATAGGGACAGCGCTCTATGGCTACACCTTC	CASIGTALYGYTF
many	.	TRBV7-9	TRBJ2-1	TGTGCCAGCAGCGACCCGGGCGGAATGCAGTTCTTC	CASSDPGGMQFF
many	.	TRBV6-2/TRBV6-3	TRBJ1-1	TGTGCCAGCAGTTACTGGAGAAGGGACACTGAAGCTTTCTTT	CASSYWRRDTEAFF
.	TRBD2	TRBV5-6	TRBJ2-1	TGTGCCAGCAGCGCAACCGGACTAGCGGGGGGGCCGGGCTCCTACAATGAGCAGTTCTTC	CASSATGLAGGPGSYNEQFF
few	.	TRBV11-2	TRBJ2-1	TGTGCCAGCAGCTTAACTCCGCCAGGCCATGAGCAGTTCTTC	CASSLTPPGHEQFF
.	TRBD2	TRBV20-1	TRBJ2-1	TGCAGTGCTAGATTAGCGGGGGGGGGCCGTGGTTACAATGAGCAGTTCTTC	CSARLAGGGRGYNEQFF
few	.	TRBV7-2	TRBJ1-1	TGTGCCAGCAGCTTGAGTGGGCTGAACACTGAAGCTTTCTTT	CASSLSGLNTEAFF
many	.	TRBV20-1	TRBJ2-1	TGCAGTGCTAGAGATTCGGGGTTTGCGGCGAACAATGAGCAGTTCTTC	CSARDSGFAANNEQFF
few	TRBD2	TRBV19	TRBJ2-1	TGTGCCAGTAGTCGGCGGGAGGGCCGGGATGAGCAGTTCTTC	CASSRREGRDEQFF
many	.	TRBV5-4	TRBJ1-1	TGTGCCAGCAGCCCCGACCCCAGGTTTGACACTGAAGCTTTCTTT	CASSPDPRFDTEAFF
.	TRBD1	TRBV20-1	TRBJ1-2	TGCAGTGCTAGGCCGGGACAGGGCTATGGCTACACCTTC	CSARPGQGYGYTF